The subject of this entry is one TCR beta chain. Its antigen is unknown. With no exceptions, donors were healthy Caucasians. This sample is part of a study of identical twins. Study results and limitations: An excess of low generation probability was shown by twin-shared out-of-frame alpha sequences.

V shed 3 bases and J 2 bases; nucleotides not matched to a gene: 9. In germline, CDR1 is DFQATT, CDR2 SNEGSKA (reference sequence). The CDR3 length is 18 residues. A universal primer site was created by template switching, with the cDNA bearing unique molecular identifiers. TCRdb independently ran MiXCR on the 5' RACE reads; one entry per CDR3 protein. This table holds 350,000 to 500,000 distinct CDR3 sequences, about 18% found once. The sequencing input was naive T cells sorted from blood. The TCR was taken from a middle-aged man in good health. V usage is TRBV20-1 and J usage is TRBJ2-2; 13 bases map to TRBD2. CDR3 region: CSARVTPGLAGNTGELFF. In DNA form, the CDR3 reads TGCAGTGCTAGGGTCACTCCGGGACTAGCGGGAAACACCGGGGAGCTGTTTTTT.